Presented here are 29 T cell receptor beta chains from one specimen sequenced in a study of blood T cell repertoires in COVID-19. The method was immunoSEQ multiplex PCR; TCRdb's version includes in-frame clones alone and lacks a portion of them. Here the sample spans roughly 260,000 clones, more than 85% being singletons. The sequenced sample was peripheral blood. These receptors were collected from a person aged 18 to 35 with COVID-19, enrolled during active disease.

The chain is built from TRBV27 and TRBJ2-1; tentative D call: TRBD1 (5 bases). Germline V lookup: CDR1 MNHEY, CDR2 SMNVEV (reference sequence). Trimming removed 2 bases from V and 1 base from J, with 21 bases in between. The CDR3 is made up of 19 amino acids. CDR3 region: CASSLRAGIGRSSYNEQFF. The CDR3, as DNA: TGTGCCAGCAGTTTAAGGGCAGGGATAGGACGAAGTTCCTACAATGAGCAGTTCTTC.

This sequence joins TRBV9 and TRBJ1-6; TRBD1 matches at 7 bases. Looked up from germline, CDR1 is SGDLS and CDR2 is YYNGEE. The V segment lost 3 bases and the J segment 7 bases; nucleotides outside the gene matches: 13. The CDR3 has 17 residues. As DNA, the CDR3 is TGTGCCAGCAGCGAAGCAGGCGGTCAGGGGGTGAATTCACCCCTCCACTTT. Protein product: CASSEAGGQGVNSPLHF.

The J gene is TRBJ2-7, the V gene TRBV7-2; D unresolved. The length of the CDR3 is 15 residues. The germline V gene encodes CDR1 SGHTA and CDR2 FQGNSA. The ends were cut back, 5 bases at V and 3 bases at J, with 17 bases in the middle. The CDR3 sequence is CASSLSNRKLYEQYF. CDR3 DNA: TGTGCCAGCAGCCTAAGCAACAGAAAACTCTACGAGCAGTACTTC.

The rearrangement links TRBV7-8 to TRBJ1-4; D is possibly TRBD1 (5 bases). The germline gives CDR1 SGHVS, CDR2 FQNEAQ. Deletions cut 6 bases from V and 6 bases from J, with 11 bases between. This CDR3 has 13 residues. The CDR3 loop reads CASSPGVDEKLFF. CDR3 DNA: TGTGCCAGCAGTCCGGGGGTGGATGAAAAACTGTTTTTT.

This sequence joins TRBV28 and TRBJ2-7; TRBD1 might be the D (5 bases). The CDR3 extends over 15 amino acids. The V end was cut by 1 base, the J end by 6 bases, with 16 bases between. Germline CDR1 and CDR2: MDHEN and SYDVKM. The CDR3 DNA sequence: TGTGCCAGCAGTTTATTCAGGGCGGTACCTGGCGAGCAGTACTTC. Translating gives CASSLFRAVPGEQYF.

The table lists this clone with a few counts. The CDR3 here is CASSLGVHEQYF. DNA for the CDR3: TGTGCCAGCAGTCTCGGAGTCCACGAGCAGTACTTC. The J gene is TRBJ2-7, the V gene TRBV11-2; the D is unclear. There are 12 residues in the CDR3. V dropped 6 bases and J dropped 5 bases, with 11 bases sitting between them. Germline values: CDR1 SGHAT, CDR2 FQNNGV.

The V and J genes are TRBV9 and TRBJ2-7, with D maybe TRBD2 (6 bases). V gave up 0 bases and J gave up 2 bases, with 9 bases separating them. Germline assignment: CDR1 SGDLS and CDR2 YYNGEE. There are 14 residues in the CDR3. Written as DNA, the CDR3 is TGTGCCAGCAGCGTAGGCGGAGGGGCCTACGAGCAGTACTTC. Residues: CASSVGGGAYEQYF.

The chain recombines TRBV24-1 with TRBJ1-2, with TRBD1 matching 9 bases. The J segment lost 0 bases and the V segment lost 7 bases, leaving 5 bases of the junction unmatched. The CDR3 totals 15 residues. Germline loops: CDR1 KGHDR, CDR2 SFDVKD. The DNA of the CDR3 is TGTGCCACCAGCCACGGGACAGGGTCTAACTATGGCTACACCTTC. Residues: CATSHGTGSNYGYTF.

This chain links TRBV4-3 with TRBJ1-6; D not certain. CDR3 length: 16 residues. V lost 0 bases and J 2 bases, leaving 8 bases between the germline ends. Germline CDR1 LGHNA, CDR2 YSLEER. DNA of the CDR3: TGCGCCAGCAGCCAAGATCACAGTGCCTATAATTCACCCCTCCACTTT. Its protein product is CASSQDHSAYNSPLHF.

The chain couples TRBV24-1 to TRBJ2-1, with D possibly being TRBD1 (5 bases). This CDR3 has 14 residues. Per germline, CDR1 KGHDR and CDR2 SFDVKD. V was pared by 3 bases and J by 4 bases, with 9 bases between. The CDR3 coding sequence is TGTGCCACCAGTGATGCCACAGGTTACAATGAGCAGTTCTTC. Translating it yields CATSDATGYNEQFF.

Here the CDR3 DNA reads TGTGCCAGCAGTCAAAGGAAACTAGCGGGCTACGAGCAGTACTTC. As protein: CASSQRKLAGYEQYF. The J gene is TRBJ2-7, the V gene TRBV11-2; 9 bases map to TRBD2. The CDR3 is made up of 15 amino acids. The germline V gene encodes CDR1 SGHAT and CDR2 FQNNGV. Trimming cost V 6 bases and J 3 bases; bases outside gene matches: 9.

The chain has TRBV11-3 and TRBJ2-5; possibly TRBD1 for D (6 bases). Trimming stripped 4 bases from V and 2 bases from J, with 14 bases between. CDR3 length equals 15 residues. The germline CDR1 and CDR2 sequences are SGHNT and YENEEA. In nucleotides, the CDR3 is TGTGCCAGCAGCTCCCGGGACACCGAACAAGAGACCCAGTACTTC. This gives the protein CASSSRDTEQETQYF.

The CDR3 sequence: CASSFGQGRETQYF. The CDR3 nucleotides read TGCGCCAGCAGCTTTGGACAGGGTCGGGAGACCCAGTACTTC. This chain uses TRBV5-1 with TRBJ2-5; TRBD1 matches at 8 bases. This CDR3 has 14 residues. Per the germline V gene, CDR1 is SGHRS and CDR2 is YFSETQ. V gave up 2 bases and J gave up 5 bases; unmatched junction bases: 5.

The count of this clone is one. The chain links TRBV12-3 or TRBV12-4 to TRBJ2-1, with D hard to call. V lost 5 bases and J 7 bases, leaving 12 bases between the germline ends. The CDR3 runs 13 residues. CDR3 sequence reads: CASSPPASNEQFF. The CDR3 nucleotides read TGTGCCAGCAGTCCCCCCGCGTCTAATGAGCAGTTCTTC.

The rearrangement joins TRBV5-5 to TRBJ2-7; D is ambiguous. The CDR3 runs 12 residues. V was cut by 1 base and J by 3 bases, with 5 bases left in between. CDR1 is SGHKS and CDR2 is YYEKEE in the germline V gene (reference sequence). CDR3 nucleotide sequence: TGTGCCAGCAGCTTGTATCTCTACGAGCAGTACTTC. The encoded protein is CASSLYLYEQYF.

The chain recombines TRBV19 with TRBJ2-3; TRBD1 might be the D (6 bases). The V end lost 4 bases, the J end lost 1 base, and 12 bases lay between the germline ends. Looked up from germline, CDR1 is LNHDA and CDR2 is SQIVND (reference sequence). This CDR3 has 15 amino acids. This CDR3 reads CASSTDSLGTDTQYF. In nucleotides, the CDR3 is TGTGCCAGTAGTACGGACAGCTTGGGCACAGATACGCAGTATTTT.

The J gene is TRBJ2-1, the V gene TRBV11-2; tentatively, D is TRBD2 (6 bases). The CDR3 extends over 19 amino acids. From germline, CDR1 is SGHAT and CDR2 FQNNGV. V lost 1 base, J lost 0 bases, and 19 bases lay in between. CDR3 DNA: TGTGCCAGCAGCTTAGCCTCAGGTAGGGCCGGGAGCTCCTACAATGAGCAGTTCTTC. Translated: CASSLASGRAGSSYNEQFF.

The chain employs TRBV24-1 and TRBJ2-1; D is possibly TRBD1 (5 bases). The length of the CDR3 is 15 residues. Germline V CDR1 and CDR2: KGHDR, SFDVKD. Trimming took off 5 bases at V and 4 bases at J, with 14 bases between the two ends. The CDR3 reads CATSGDTGSYNEQFF. CDR3 bases: TGTGCCACCAGTGGTGACACAGGTAGTTACAATGAGCAGTTCTTC.

The chain carries TRBV19 and TRBJ1-2, with a tentative D call TRBD1 (6 bases). Trimming stripped 6 bases from V and 4 bases from J, with 15 bases between. Looked up from germline, CDR1 is LNHDA and CDR2 is SQIVND (reference sequence). This CDR3 is built from 14 residues. The CDR3 region is CASSPRGAVYGYTF. The CDR3 DNA is TGTGCCAGTAGCCCCAGGGGCGCGGTCTATGGCTACACCTTC.

The gene calls are TRBV10-3 and TRBJ1-4, with TRBD1 matching 7 bases. V was pared by 11 bases and J by 0 bases, with 6 bases of the junction left unmatched. CDR1 is ENHRY and CDR2 is SYGVKD in the germline V gene. This CDR3 is 14 amino acids long. The CDR3 here is CAARQGPTNEKLFF. For the CDR3, the DNA is TGTGCCGCAAGACAGGGCCCAACTAATGAAAAACTGTTTTTT.

The genes are TRBV6-1 and TRBJ2-6; D uncertain. Germline values: CDR1 MNHNS, CDR2 SASEGT. This CDR3 has 15 amino acids. V was cut by 2 bases and J by 0 bases, with 5 bases left in between. CDR3 loop: CASSETFSGANVLTF. DNA of the CDR3: TGTGCCAGCAGTGAAACATTCTCTGGGGCCAACGTCCTGACTTTC.

The rearrangement links TRBV7-9 to TRBJ1-4; 9 bases agree with TRBD1. Trimming cost V 3 bases and J 8 bases; bases outside gene matches: 4. The V gene's germline CDR1 is SEHNR and CDR2 FQNEAQ (reference sequence). CDR3 length: 14 amino acids. CDR3 protein: CASSLGQGWEKLFF. The DNA for the CDR3 is TGTGCCAGCAGCTTGGGACAGGGTTGGGAAAAACTGTTTTTT.

V is TRBV6-2 or TRBV6-3 and J is TRBJ2-2; D uncertain. Germline CDR1 and CDR2: MNHEY and SVGEGT. Trimming took 2 bases from V and 3 from J, leaving 7 bases between them. The CDR3 consists of 14 residues. CDR3: CASSYEDYTGELFF. CDR3 nucleotides: TGTGCCAGCAGTTACGAGGATTACACCGGGGAGCTGTTTTTT.

V usage is TRBV2 and J usage is TRBJ1-5; 9 nucleotides agree with TRBD1. The CDR3 length is 13 residues. Trimming cost V 6 bases and J 5 bases; bases outside gene matches: 2. Germline values: CDR1 SNHLY, CDR2 FYNNEI. CDR3: CASRGQGHQPQHF. The CDR3 DNA is TGTGCCAGCAGGGGACAGGGACATCAGCCCCAGCATTTT.

The chain has TRBV19 and TRBJ2-2; no definite D call. The CDR3 sequence is 12 residues long. Per germline, CDR1 LNHDA and CDR2 SQIVND (reference sequence). The V gene lost 1 base and the J gene lost 6 bases, with 3 bases spanning the gap. The CDR3 nucleotides read TGTGCCAGTAGTATAGCTTCCGGGGAGCTGTTTTTT. Translated, it gives CASSIASGELFF. Filled out from reference TRBV19 and TRBJ2-2, the complete variable domain reads DGGITQSPKYLFRKEGQNVTLSCEQNLNHDAMYWYRQDPGQGLRLIYYSQIVNDFQKGDIAEGYSVSREKKESFPLTVTSAQKNPTAFYLCASSIASGELFFGEGSRLTVL.

CDR3 sequence (DNA): TGCAGCGTTGAAGATCGGGACAGGGGGCTGGGCGAGCAGTACTTC. It translates to CSVEDRDRGLGEQYF. This chain uses TRBV29-1 with TRBJ2-7; 12 bases agree with TRBD1. V shed 0 bases and J 6 bases; nucleotides not matched to a gene: 6. The germline V gene encodes CDR1 SQVTM and CDR2 ANQGSEA. This CDR3 comprises 15 residues.

Of note for this clone: Other DNA sequences within the sample encode an identical CDR3. CDR3 sequence reads: CASSIGQGGSYEQYF. CDR3 bases: TGTGCCAGTAGTATAGGACAGGGGGGCTCCTACGAGCAGTACTTC. The rearrangement joins TRBV19 to TRBJ2-7; the match to TRBD1 covers 9 bases. This CDR3 has 15 amino acids. The V gene's germline CDR1 is LNHDA and CDR2 SQIVND (reference sequence). The ends lost 1 base at V and 0 bases at J; junction bases unmatched: 1.

The chain links TRBV4-1 to TRBJ1-5; D unclear. The CDR3 has 16 residues. V was cut by 0 bases and J by 9 bases, with 18 bases left in between. Per germline, CDR1 MGHRA and CDR2 YSYEKL. The CDR3 spells CASSQDSPISPGPQHF. DNA of the CDR3: TGCGCCAGCAGCCAAGACTCTCCTATCTCCCCGGGGCCCCAGCATTTT.

There are a few counts of this clone. The V call is TRBV27, the J call TRBJ1-6, with D uncertain. In germline, CDR1 is MNHEY, CDR2 SMNVEV (reference sequence). The CDR3 runs to 15 residues. Trimming shortened V by 7 bases and J by 0 bases, and 10 bases separated the two germline ends. DNA for the CDR3: TGTGCCAGCACCTTCGGTCTCTCCTATAATTCACCCCTCCACTTT. Its translation is CASTFGLSYNSPLHF.